The entry below gives a single T cell receptor beta chain sequence along with its context. Its antigen remains unknown. This sample stems from a study of identifying expanded T cells in peripheral blood. The study's findings and limits: Around 1.2 clones differed between technical replicates, versus roughly 16 and 20 over time. Variance in clone template counts between approximately 2-week samples significantly increased with total template count across all healthy donors.

CDR3 length equals 12 residues. From germline, CDR1 is ENHRY and CDR2 SYGVKD. V dropped 10 bases and J dropped 4 bases, with 12 bases sitting between them. Repertoires were generated with immunoSEQ multiplex PCR, while TCRdb's copy carries only in-frame clones and drops some. This sample has 50,000 to 60,000 clones, with around 82% found just once. Healthy donors had no documented immune events, such as infections, while sampled. The TCR originated in a person aged 18 to 70 in good health. The source material was blood. This sequence joins TRBV10-3 and TRBJ2-3; a weak D match, TRBD1 (6 bases). The CDR3 region has the DNA TGTGCCACGTCTGGACAGTCAGATACGCAGTATTTT. Its translation is CATSGQSDTQYF.